This T cell receptor (beta chain) was sequenced in a study of cytomegalovirus exposure and HLA in healthy donors (dated by TCRdb to 2016 to 2017). Regarding the study in general: According to an earlier analysis of 550 to 750 of the donors, 150 million to 200 million T cells yielded over 90 million unique TCR beta sequences and about 280 Gb of sequence data. In a later analysis, previously published TCR beta repertoires from fewer than 750 donors were re-analyzed and high-resolution HLA genotyping was added so that TCR occurrence patterns could be studied. Of the approximately 400 genotyped donors, approximately 83% fell in the genetic ancestry cluster associated with self-reported Caucasian donors. A later genetic analysis took genome-wide SNP genotypes for about 55% of the roughly 700 donors and used that subset as a discovery cohort. The number of typed donors differed by locus: about 620-640 for A, B, C, DRB1 and DQB1; some 540 for DQA1; some 590 for DPA1; and about 470 for DPB1. To predict cytomegalovirus infection status, the study combined high-throughput TCR immunosequencing, statistical association of individual TCRs with disease status, and machine learning. The study used immunosequencing to profile the T cell repertoires of 666 subjects and linked those repertoires to cytomegalovirus serostatus. In the later analysis, no new phenotypic data were used to find candidate immune exposures; instead, reliance was placed on TCR beta sequences and their occurrence across donors. Donor age, sex, ethnicity and CMV serostatus were compiled alongside the repertoire data. HLA typing included class I and class II loci at four-digit resolution. A separate validation cohort of 100 to 150 different subjects was used in addition to the 666-subject first cohort. Because of strong linkage in the cohort, five DR-DQ haplotypes were treated as single units for association and clustering. All discovery cohort repertoires had been generated using a single sequencing platform. On average, approximately 250,000 unique TCR beta nucleotide sequences were sequenced per donor among 350 to 400 genotyped donors of the cohort, with roughly 20% of those sequences being non-productive. An earlier analysis of 450 to 750 of the donors used high-throughput TCR beta sequencing to judge whether each TCR beta V gene segment behaved as functional or pseudogenic. About 280 gigabases of sequencing data and around 85 million unique TCR sequences made up an early release that covered nearly 650 HLA-typed donors. The study aimed to test whether cataloging public T cell receptors could reveal signatures of past pathogen exposure.

What the authors observed across the whole study: This cohort had only TCR beta chains sequenced, and the lack of alpha or paired-chain data limited which features could be detected. A later analysis found that HLA-associated TCR beta chains were more clonally expanded and had lower generation probabilities than equally common non-associated chains. Some IMGT-functional V segments, including TRBV6-2 and TRBV6-3, could not be distinguished by the 87-base-pair reads and were therefore excluded. A group of highly shared sequence variants was considered likely to be a technical artifact of the sequencing pipeline. A later analysis found that TCR association rates varied across HLA loci, with DRB1 alleles showing the most associated TCRs and HLA-C alleles the fewest. Specific HLA alleles were associated with 15,000 to 20,000 TCR beta sequences at a false discovery rate of 0.05 in a later analysis. Sequencing depth was assumed to be roughly uniform across donors in the presence/absence analyses, though that assumption may not hold. A later analysis reported that several top co-occurrence clusters appeared linked to parvovirus B19, influenza, CMV and Epstein-Barr virus. The classifier was reported to diagnose cytomegalovirus status with high specificity and sensitivity in both the original cohort and the validation cohort. HLA typing was unavailable for some donors at each locus, so association tests used only the typed subset. In an earlier analysis of around 600 of the donors, most TCR beta V segments were observed in productive rearrangements about 87% or about 30% of the time, broadly matching IMGT annotations. Most CMV-associated TCR beta chains appeared to be HLA-restricted in a later analysis, and the HLA associations seemed to be driven largely by CMV exposure. The earlier analysis of some 540 of the donors excluded 15 to 20 rarely observed V segments, including chromosome 9 orphons, because counts were too low. It was suggested by the authors that the approach could potentially be generalized to other disease states and immunological phenotypes. A further reported finding was that TCR beta sequences accurately predicted the HLA-A and HLA-B alleles for most subjects in the first cohort. An association between a missense DCLRE1C variant and V-gene and J-gene trimming of TCR beta chains was found in a later genetic analysis and replicated in an independent cohort. Immune exposure information for the cohort was limited to CMV serostatus. According to a later genetic analysis, donors in an Asian-associated ancestry cluster had fewer N-insertions in productive TCRs than the approximately 700-donor mean. Most TCR sequences were observed very rarely across donors, whereas some public TCRs were present in many individuals. Correlated functional status among segregating V segments might reflect linkage disequilibrium, but an unknown experimental factor could not be ruled out. When HLA alleles, especially DR and DQ, strongly co-occurred, attributing TCR associations to individual alleles was difficult. The study listed 164 TCR beta chains as associated with cytomegalovirus. A few of the identified cytomegalovirus-associated TCR beta chains were confirmed in vitro to be specific for cytomegalovirus antigens.

In total, approximately 610 healthy bone marrow donors made up the cohort. Cohort members were all nominally healthy when sampled, although unrecorded immune exposures were likely present. The donor tested CMV seropositive, placing the donor among the 250 to 350 seropositive members of the cohort. A peripheral blood sample was collected from each donor, and TCR beta sequencing was performed on peripheral blood mononuclear cells. The Qiagen DNeasy Blood Extraction Kit was used to extract genomic DNA from the blood cell samples. The library was produced with the immunoSEQ multiplex PCR assay. A mixture of 60 forward primers for TCR Vbeta segments and 13 reverse primers for TCR Jbeta segments was used in the multiplex PCR. A multiplex PCR assay on genomic DNA amplified the CDR3 region of rearranged TCR beta genes. On the Illumina HiSeq System, the amplified TCR beta libraries were sequenced as 87-base-pair reads. For the original study's pipeline: Across the 640 or so repertoires, a later analysis counted tens of millions of unique TCR beta chains, roughly 11 million of which were shared by at least two donors. Raw reads were error-corrected and collapsed into unique sequences with a nearest-neighbor algorithm that merged closely related sequences to remove PCR and sequencing errors. Alignment of CDR3 sequences to IMGT reference sequences was used to assign V, D and J gene segments. For a sequence to be retained, a match of at least six nucleotides was required to both a V gene segment and a J gene segment. Rearrangements were classified as productive when the CDR3 lacked stop codons and remained in frame with V and J, and all other rearrangements were classified as non-productive. Following IMGT convention, CDR3 was defined as the stretch from the second conserved V-encoded cysteine to the conserved J-encoded phenylalanine. Sequences without an unambiguous match to a single V gene segment were excluded from the earlier analysis of several hundred of the donors. In an earlier analysis of roughly 600 of the donors, a V segment was called functional when productive rearrangements were above 56.7%, and segregating when the standard deviation between donors exceeded 5%. A statistical classification framework was developed to diagnose cytomegalovirus status using the catalog of TCR beta chain sequences. In a later analysis, TCR nucleotide sequences were compared against IMGT/GENE-DB human TR gene sequences so that V and J genes could be assigned. A later analysis assigned CDR3 sequences and most-parsimonious VDJ recombination scenarios with the TCRdist pipeline. A later analysis defined each TCR beta chain by its CDR3 amino acid sequence plus V-gene family, and excluded reads lacking a unique V-gene family. A later analysis removed 592 highly shared, low-generation-probability nucleotide sequences to deal with suspected cross-contamination and a sequencing artifact. For each public chain, a later analysis derived a clonal expansion index from normalized ranks of inferred template counts within each repertoire. In a later analysis, generation probabilities were computed with a VDJ recombination model fitted to out-of-frame rearrangements, and the resulting probabilities were checked against IGoR. In a later analysis, TCR-TCR, TCR-HLA and TCR-CMV co-occurrence was scored with hypergeometric tests, and a repertoire-size bias correction was applied to TCR pairs. To estimate false discovery rates, a later analysis permuted the HLA or CMV assignments 20 times. In a later analysis, co-occurring TCRs were grouped using DBSCAN, and TCRdist sequence similarity was added for clustering within HLA-allele-positive subsets. Repertoires with fewer than 30,000 or more than 120,000 public chains were left out of co-occurrence clustering, as were four to six repertoires with anomalous nucleotide sharing. TCRdb took over this immuneACCESS table, retaining in-frame rearrangements with V and J assigned. Such tables are incomplete; in checked studies, under half of the missing clones stem from an unresolved V gene, and the remainder is unexplained. For V, J and clone size, that table is used; D and trimming come from the DNA. Across this sample there are 95,000 to 100,000 clones, with around a tenth seen only once. The ten largest clones add up to 4.5% to 6.5% of the sample.

Comments on this clone: Its target antigen remains unknown. Per-base quality was not reported, and no clone a single base away is much larger than it.

Looking up the germline V gene yields CDR1 MDHEN and CDR2 SYDVKM. The CDR3 runs 17 amino acids, cysteine and phenylalanine included. CDR3 DNA is the only sequence kept; it has 51 bases, read in frame from the first base. Trimmed from V: 6 bases; trimmed from J: 3 bases; junction bases lacking a gene match: 16. The source of this sequence is a man aged 45-65 years in good health and CMV-seropositive. The sample comprised PBMCs. The rearrangement joined TRBV28 to TRBJ2-5, with TRBD1 identical over 7 junction bases. In nucleotide form, the sequence is TGTGCCAGCAGGACTCCCCACCGACAGGGCCTAAAAGAGACCCAGTACTTC. Its protein reads: CASRTPHRQGLKETQYF.